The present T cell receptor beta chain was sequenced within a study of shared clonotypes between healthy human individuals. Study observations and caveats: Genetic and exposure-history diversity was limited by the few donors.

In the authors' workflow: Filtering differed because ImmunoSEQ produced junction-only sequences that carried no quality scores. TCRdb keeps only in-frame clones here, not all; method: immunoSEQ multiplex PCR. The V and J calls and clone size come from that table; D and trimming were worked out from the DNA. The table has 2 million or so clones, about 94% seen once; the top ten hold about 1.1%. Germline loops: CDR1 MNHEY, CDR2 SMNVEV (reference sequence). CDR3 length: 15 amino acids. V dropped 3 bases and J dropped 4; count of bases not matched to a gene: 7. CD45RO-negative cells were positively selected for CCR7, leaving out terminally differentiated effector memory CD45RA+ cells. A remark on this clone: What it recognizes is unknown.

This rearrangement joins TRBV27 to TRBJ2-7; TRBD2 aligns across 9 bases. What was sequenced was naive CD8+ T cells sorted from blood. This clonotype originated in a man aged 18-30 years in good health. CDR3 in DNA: TGTGCCAGCAGTTTTGGGGGACTAGCCGATTACGAGCAGTACTTC. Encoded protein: CASSFGGLADYEQYF.